What follows are 21 T cell receptor beta chains derived from one specimen sequenced in a study of shared clonotypes between healthy human individuals (dated by TCRdb to about 2020). Library method: the immunoSEQ multiplex PCR assay. TCRdb's version of the immuneACCESS table is confined to in-frame rearrangements and falls short of the full clone set. An unresolved V gene accounts for under half of the shortfall where checked; the remainder is of unknown origin. The sample table lists a few million clones, roughly 93% of them with a count of one. Of the sample, 0.39% is held by the ten largest clones. Material: naive CD4+ T cells from PBMCs. In the paper's terms, the cell subset or site label means: CD45RA+ positively selected. The receptor set was obtained from a young man in good health. Some clones in this sample may be carry-over from other donors' samples.

V and J are TRBV7-8 and TRBJ2-1, with TRBD2 matching over 11 bases. Germline lookup yields CDR1 SGHVS and CDR2 FQNEAQ. V shed 5 bases, J shed 1 base, and the junction held 7 bases outside the gene matches. CDR3 length equals 17 residues. As DNA, the CDR3 is TGTGCCAGCAGCCGAAACCGGACTAGCGGGTCCTACAATGAGCAGTTCTTC. Translated: CASSRNRTSGSYNEQFF.

The chain carries TRBV5-4 and TRBJ1-2, with D perhaps TRBD1 (5 bases). V was clipped by 3 bases and J by 7 bases, with 19 bases between them. Germline V CDR1 and CDR2: SGHNT, YYREEE (reference sequence). CDR3 length: 15 residues. CDR3 protein: CASSWDGGFSRGYTF. CDR3 coding DNA: TGTGCCAGCAGCTGGGACGGTGGGTTTAGCCGTGGCTACACCTTC.

J is TRBJ2-1 and V is TRBV6-5; TRBD1 agrees at 12 bases. The V gene's germline CDR1 is MNHEY and CDR2 SVGAGI. The CDR3 runs 15 residues. V was clipped by 2 bases and J by 6 bases; unmatched bases: 2. The CDR3 coding sequence is TGTGCCAGCAGTTACGGGACAGGGGGCCCCAATGAGCAGTTCTTC. This translates into CASSYGTGGPNEQFF.

The chain combines TRBV5-1 with TRBJ1-6; 10 nucleotides agree with TRBD1. The CDR3 is made up of 14 amino acids. Germline CDR1 reads SGHRS; CDR2 reads YFSETQ. Germline trimming cut 5 bases from V and 7 bases from J; bases unmatched to any gene: 3. This CDR3 is CASSSGQGNSPLHF. As DNA, the CDR3 is TGCGCCAGCAGTTCGGGACAGGGGAATTCACCCCTCCACTTT.

This chain joins TRBV6-5 and TRBJ1-2, with no clear D. V shed 6 bases and J shed 5 bases, with 10 bases lying between them. The CDR3 totals 12 residues. Germline V lookup: CDR1 MNHEY, CDR2 SVGAGI. The CDR3 protein is CASSRDTYGYTF. DNA of the CDR3: TGTGCCAGCAGCCGGGATACATATGGCTACACCTTC.

Regarding this clone: The sample contains more than one DNA sequence encoding this CDR3. This sequence joins TRBV18 and TRBJ1-5, with 8 bases aligning to TRBD1. The CDR3 consists of 14 residues. V was pared by 3 bases and J by 3 bases, with 1 base of the junction left unmatched. Germline CDR1 and CDR2: KGHSH and LQKENI. CDR3 loop: CASSPTGANQPQHF. Here the CDR3 DNA reads TGTGCCAGCTCACCGACAGGGGCCAATCAGCCCCAGCATTTT.

This chain links TRBV7-2 with TRBJ2-2, with D possibly TRBD2 on 5 matching bases. V was shortened by 5 bases and J by 2 bases, with 12 bases between the two germline ends. This CDR3 contains 15 residues. The germline V gene encodes CDR1 SGHTA and CDR2 FQGNSA. CDR3 residues: CASSRGLFNTGELFF. DNA for the CDR3: TGTGCCAGCAGCCGCGGACTCTTTAACACCGGGGAGCTGTTTTTT.

V gene TRBV28 combines with J gene TRBJ1-5; 7 nucleotides align to TRBD1. The CDR3 is 15 amino acids. The V gene end was trimmed by 5 bases and the J gene end by 2 bases; junction bases not matched to a gene: 6. Germline CDR1 reads MDHEN; CDR2 reads SYDVKM. CDR3 sequence reads: CASSATGSRNQPQHF. The CDR3 nucleotides are TGTGCCAGCAGTGCGACAGGGAGCCGCAATCAGCCCCAGCATTTT.

The chain joins TRBV7-3 to TRBJ2-7; 10 bases fit TRBD2. CDR1 SGHTA and CDR2 FQGTGA come from the germline V gene. The CDR3 contains 15 residues. With V trimmed by 3 bases and J by 4 bases, 6 bases remained unmatched. The CDR3 DNA reads TGTGCCAGCAGCTTGGCTAGCGGGAGCACGTACGAGCAGTACTTC. The encoded protein is CASSLASGSTYEQYF. Complete variable domain (other parts from reference TRBV7-3 and TRBJ2-7): GAGVSQTPSNKVTEKGKYVELRCDPISGHTALYWYRQSLGQGPEFLIYFQGTGAADDSGLPNDRFFAVRPEGSVSTLKIQRTERGDSAVYLCASSLASGSTYEQYFGPGTRLTVT.

The V gene is TRBV5-6, the J gene TRBJ2-5; maybe TRBD1 (5 bases). Germline lookup yields CDR1 SGHDT and CDR2 YYEEEE. V lost 5 bases and J lost 5, with 19 bases in between. The CDR3 totals 15 residues. The CDR3 sequence is CASSKGMRPPETQYF. The DNA for the CDR3 is TGTGCCAGCAGTAAGGGGATGCGGCCGCCTGAGACCCAGTACTTC.

V usage is TRBV5-1 and J usage is TRBJ2-5; TRBD2 aligns across 11 bases. Trimming removed 4 bases from V and 7 bases from J; junction bases left unmatched: 9. Germline CDR1 SGHRS, CDR2 YFSETQ. There are 15 residues in the CDR3. The CDR3 loop reads CASSKLAGDGGTQYF. In nucleotides, the CDR3 is TGCGCCAGCAGCAAACTAGCGGGAGATGGCGGGACCCAGTACTTC.

This clone has only one observation. The chain uses TRBV5-4 and TRBJ2-3, with 7 positions matching TRBD2. The CDR3 is 14 residues long. Germline loops: CDR1 SGHNT, CDR2 YYREEE (reference sequence). The junction had 5 bases not matched to a gene; V was cut back by 5 bases and J by 2 bases. CDR3: CASRSAGNTDTQYF. CDR3 nucleotides: TGTGCCAGCAGATCAGCGGGAAACACAGATACGCAGTATTTT. Combining the CDR3 with reference TRBV5-4 and TRBJ2-3 gives the whole variable domain ETGVTQSPTHLIKTRGQQVTLRCSSQSGHNTVSWYQQALGQGPQFIFQYYREEENGRGNFPPRFSGLQFPNYSSELNVNALELDDSALYLCASRSAGNTDTQYFGPGTRLTVL.

This chain connects TRBV30 to TRBJ1-1; maybe TRBD1 (5 bases). Trimming removed 5 bases from V and 3 bases from J, with 13 bases in between. Germline lookup yields CDR1 GTSNPN and CDR2 SVGIG (reference sequence). The CDR3 totals 13 residues. The CDR3 DNA sequence: TGTGCCTGGGGGCGAGGGGAGGACACTGAAGCTTTCTTT. Translating gives CAWGRGEDTEAFF.

The V gene is TRBV28, the J gene TRBJ1-2, with D possibly matching TRBD1 (6 bases). Trimming took off 3 bases at V and 5 bases at J, with 16 bases between the two ends. The CDR3 extends over 15 amino acids. CDR1 and CDR2 from the germline V gene are MDHEN and SYDVKM. The DNA of the CDR3 is TGTGCCAGCAGTTTTGTTCCGGGGGCGGAATATGGCTACACCTTC. Translated: CASSFVPGAEYGYTF.

This clone was seen only a few times. This sequence joins TRBV30 and TRBJ1-1; 8 bases fit TRBD1. The CDR3 runs to 13 residues. The junction had 3 bases not matched to a gene; V was cut back by 3 bases and J by 3 bases. Germline values: CDR1 GTSNPN, CDR2 SVGIG (reference sequence). The CDR3 loop is CAWSRGLDTEAFF. CDR3 sequence (DNA): TGTGCCTGGAGCAGGGGGCTTGACACTGAAGCTTTCTTT.

The chain carries TRBV5-1 and TRBJ1-3; no clear D gene. Trimming took 0 bases from V and 0 from J, leaving 7 bases between them. In germline, CDR1 is SGHRS, CDR2 YFSETQ. The CDR3 consists of 15 residues. The CDR3: CASSLDAFSGNTIYF. CDR3 coding DNA: TGCGCCAGCAGCTTGGACGCCTTCTCTGGAAACACCATATATTTT.

The J gene is TRBJ2-2, the V gene TRBV2; 9 bases line up with TRBD1. Germline CDR1 reads SNHLY; CDR2 reads FYNNEI. J gave up 4 bases and V 7 bases, and 4 bases lay outside the gene matches. CDR3 length: 14 residues. The DNA of the CDR3 is TGTGCCAGCAAACCGACAGGGGGCACCGGGGAGCTGTTTTTT. Its translation: CASKPTGGTGELFF. The variable domain in full, with the rest retrieved from reference TRBV2 and TRBJ2-2, is EPEVTQTPSHQVTQMGQEVILRCVPISNHLYFYWYRQILGQKVEFLVSFYNNEISEKSEIFDDQFSVERPDGSNFTLKIRSTKLEDSAMYFCASKPTGGTGELFFGEGSRLTVL.

The chain has TRBV7-8 and TRBJ2-3; tentatively, D is TRBD1 (5 bases). The CDR3 loop spans 17 amino acids. V gave up 1 base and J gave up 4 bases, with 18 bases separating them. Germline CDR1 SGHVS, CDR2 FQNEAQ. DNA for the CDR3: TGTGCCAGCAGCTTAGGACAGTCCTCGATTAGCCCAGATACGCAGTATTTT. Protein product: CASSLGQSSISPDTQYF.

The chain recombines TRBV25-1 with TRBJ2-2; D gene ambiguous. The germline V gene has CDR1 MGHDK and CDR2 SYGVNS. Trimming removed 3 bases from V and 3 bases from J, with 8 bases in between. The length of the CDR3 is 14 residues. The CDR3 DNA is TGTGCCAGCAGTGATTTTAGATACACCGGGGAGCTGTTTTTT. As protein: CASSDFRYTGELFF.

The CDR3 loop is CASSAVAGATLAYEQYF. The DNA for the CDR3 is TGTGCCAGCAGCGCAGTAGCGGGAGCGACTTTGGCCTACGAGCAGTACTTC. The chain links TRBV7-2 to TRBJ2-7; 9 bases match TRBD2. The CDR3 totals 17 residues. Germline-derived CDR1 and CDR2 are SGHTA and FQGNSA. With 5 bases clipped from V and 2 bases from J, the junction kept 13 bases outside the gene matches.

This clone has more than one count but fewer than ten. The chain links TRBV5-4 to TRBJ1-4; D is unclear. V lost 4 bases and J lost 0, with 7 bases in between. The CDR3 has 14 amino acids. Germline V gene lookup returns CDR1 SGHNT and CDR2 YYREEE (reference sequence). CDR3 DNA: TGTGCCAGCAGCCACAGTGCAACTAATGAAAAACTGTTTTTT. Protein: CASSHSATNEKLFF.